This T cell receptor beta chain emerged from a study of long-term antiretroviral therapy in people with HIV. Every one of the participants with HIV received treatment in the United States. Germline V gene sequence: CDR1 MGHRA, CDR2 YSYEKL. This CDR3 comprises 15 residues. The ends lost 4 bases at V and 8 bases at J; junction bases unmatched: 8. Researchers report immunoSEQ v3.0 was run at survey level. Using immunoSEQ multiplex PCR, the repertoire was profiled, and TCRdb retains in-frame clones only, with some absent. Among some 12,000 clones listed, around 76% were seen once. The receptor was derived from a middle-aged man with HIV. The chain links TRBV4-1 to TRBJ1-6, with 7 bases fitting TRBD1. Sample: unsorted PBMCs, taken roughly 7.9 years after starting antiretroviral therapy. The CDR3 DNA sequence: TGCGCCAGCAGCCCTGACAGGGAGGTTGATTCACCCCTCCACTTT. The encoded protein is CASSPDREVDSPLHF.